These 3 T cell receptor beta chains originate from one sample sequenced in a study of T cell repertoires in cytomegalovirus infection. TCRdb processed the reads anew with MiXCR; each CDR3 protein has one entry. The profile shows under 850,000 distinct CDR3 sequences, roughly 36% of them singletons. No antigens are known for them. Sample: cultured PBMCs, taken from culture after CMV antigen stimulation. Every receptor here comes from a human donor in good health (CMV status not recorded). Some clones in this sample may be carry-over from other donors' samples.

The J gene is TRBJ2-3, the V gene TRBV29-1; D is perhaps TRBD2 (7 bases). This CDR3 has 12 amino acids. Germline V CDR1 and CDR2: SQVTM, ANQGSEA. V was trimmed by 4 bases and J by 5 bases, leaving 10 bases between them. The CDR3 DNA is TGCAGCGTTGCGGGGGGCGAAGATACGCAGTATTTT. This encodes CSVAGGEDTQYF.

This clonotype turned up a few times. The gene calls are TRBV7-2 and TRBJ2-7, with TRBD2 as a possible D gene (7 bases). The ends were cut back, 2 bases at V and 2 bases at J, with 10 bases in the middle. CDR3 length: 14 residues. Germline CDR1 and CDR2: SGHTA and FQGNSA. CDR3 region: CASSLWGGPYEQYF. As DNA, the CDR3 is TGTGCCAGCAGCTTATGGGGGGGGCCCTACGAGCAGTACTTC.

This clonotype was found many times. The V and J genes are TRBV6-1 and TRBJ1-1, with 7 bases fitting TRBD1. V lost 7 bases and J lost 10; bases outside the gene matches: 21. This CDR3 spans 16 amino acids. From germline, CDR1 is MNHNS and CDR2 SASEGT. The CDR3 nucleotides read TGTGCCAGCACTTCTTTCCAAGACAGGGAGGGACGGACAGCTTTCTTT. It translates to CASTSFQDREGRTAFF.